The rows below give T cell receptor beta chains drawn from one sample of a study of blood T cell repertoires in COVID-19. TCRdb keeps only in-frame clones here, not all; method: immunoSEQ multiplex PCR. The sample records roughly 90,000 clones, more than 75% being singletons. Sequenced: peripheral blood. Every receptor here comes from a human donor in a cohort sampled during active COVID-19. Both conserved end residues are trimmed from each CDR3. For some rows the clone size is stated as once, few or many, or as a class when expanded; others skip it.

CDR3aa	abundance	j_gene	v_gene
ASSLEGQGTF	NA	TRBJ2-1	TRBV12-3/TRBV12-4
ASSEAGSASYEQY	once	TRBJ2-7	TRBV2
SVVVPSGTEAF	NA	TRBJ1-1	TRBV29-1
ASIYDSANYGYT	few	TRBJ1-2	TRBV2
AWSLITPITRLEQY	NA	TRBJ2-7	TRBV30
ASSARRGQGSDEQF	once	TRBJ2-1	TRBV7-3
ASRKTGTYFVH	NA	TRBJ2-7	TRBV27
ASSSWTGVAGTEAF	NA	TRBJ1-1	TRBV5-4
ASGLDYYGYT	NA	TRBJ1-2	TRBV12-5
ASSPYRGSGTEAF	NA	TRBJ1-1	TRBV5-1
ASSLTSGNQETQY	NA	TRBJ2-5	TRBV11-2
ASSQDPREDQPQH	once	TRBJ1-5	TRBV4-1
ASRTTEGFQNQPQH	NA	TRBJ1-5	TRBV6-6
ASSLYEGLGPEGEQF	once	TRBJ2-1	TRBV5-4
ASSSYTGERPQH	NA	TRBJ1-5	TRBV6-5
ASSLFRENTEAF	NA	TRBJ1-1	TRBV3-1/TRBV3-2
ASSLETALTSYNEQF	NA	TRBJ2-1	TRBV11-3
ASSPQPRQGRAKNIQY	NA	TRBJ2-4	TRBV27
ASSIEGPPGNQPQH	few	TRBJ1-5	TRBV19
ASSLVDGYTGELF	NA	TRBJ2-2	TRBV5-1
ASSVTSGYTDTQY	NA	TRBJ2-3	TRBV27
ASSGQGRADTQY	NA	TRBJ2-3	TRBV25-1
ASSVGQGWDTEAF	NA	TRBJ1-1	TRBV25-1
ASWWPGDTEAF	few	TRBJ1-1	TRBV19
ASSRGSEQY	NA	TRBJ2-7	TRBV3-1/TRBV3-2
ASRTGDFYGYT	NA	TRBJ1-2	TRBV6-5
ATTPSEGNTIY	once	TRBJ1-3	TRBV24-1
ASSLSGINWSGELF	NA	TRBJ2-2	TRBV28
SASLNTEAF	NA	TRBJ1-1	TRBV29-1
ASTRPGTGGLSNEKLF	NA	TRBJ1-4	TRBV28
ASSKAYGGNTIY	NA	TRBJ1-3	TRBV21-1
ASSQLSGRAVYEQY	NA	TRBJ2-7	TRBV3-1/TRBV3-2
SVNRNTEAF	NA	TRBJ1-1	TRBV29-1
ASSLLGITEAF	NA	TRBJ1-1	TRBV7-3
ASSFGQGRSSGANVLT	NA	TRBJ2-6	TRBV27
ASSPGGYYGYT	many	TRBJ1-2	TRBV10-2
ATRATYEQY	NA	TRBJ2-7	TRBV6-5
ASSPNTGTGAYNEQF	NA	TRBJ2-1	TRBV18
SVEKGQGGETQY	NA	TRBJ2-5	TRBV29-1
ASSLPEGNEQF	NA	TRBJ2-1	TRBV5-8
ASSPRVTSGSEQF	NA	TRBJ2-1	TRBV14
ASSFRTSGRYEQY	NA	TRBJ2-7	TRBV28
ASRQGTRQPQH	NA	TRBJ1-5	TRBV27
ASSSDRGHNEQF	NA	TRBJ2-1	TRBV5-4
ASAPRDSRTDTQY	NA	TRBJ2-3	TRBV7-3
ASNQEAYEQY	NA	TRBJ2-7	TRBV6-4
ASSLIDLEGASEKLF	few	TRBJ1-4	TRBV7-6
ASGHGDRSAAVNEKLF	NA	TRBJ1-4	TRBV7-9
ASSLEGTYEQY	NA	TRBJ2-7	TRBV5-1
ASSSLVGVWENSPLH	once	TRBJ1-6	TRBV7-9
ASSLIQETQY	few	TRBJ2-5	TRBV5-6
AIHPNTGELF	NA	TRBJ2-2	TRBV28